These 32 T cell receptor beta chains came from one sample sequenced in a study of blood T cell repertoires in COVID-19. The assay was immunoSEQ multiplex PCR, and TCRdb's table has in-frame clones only and misses some. Here the sample spans approximately 110,000 clones, over 70% being singletons. The sequenced sample consisted of peripheral blood. The origin of the receptors is a man between 45 and 60 years old with acute or convalescent COVID-19.

The chain is built from TRBV16 and TRBJ2-3, with 8 nucleotides matching TRBD1. This CDR3 is built from 16 residues. Trimming took 1 base from V and 4 from J; bases not matched to a gene: 7. Per germline, CDR1 KGHSY and CDR2 FQNENV. The CDR3 nucleotides are TGTGCCAGCAGCCAATTGACAGGGGTAAGCGCAGATACGCAGTATTTT. Amino acid sequence: CASSQLTGVSADTQYF.

This chain joins TRBV5-6 and TRBJ2-4; 10 bases are a match to TRBD1. Germline lookup yields CDR1 SGHDT and CDR2 YYEEEE. V lost 4 bases, J lost 5 bases, and 6 bases stayed unmatched. CDR3 length: 15 residues. CDR3: CASSGTGEGENIQYF. DNA for the CDR3: TGTGCCAGCAGCGGGACAGGGGAAGGGGAAAACATTCAGTACTTC.

This clone appeared a single time. This rearrangement joins TRBV6-6 to TRBJ2-7; 10 bases map to TRBD2. Per the germline V gene, CDR1 is MNHNY and CDR2 is SVGAGI (reference sequence). The CDR3 is 15 amino acids. Trimming cost V 4 bases and J 2 bases; bases outside gene matches: 5. In nucleotides, the CDR3 is TGTGCCAGCAGTTCCTCGAGCGGGGGGGCCTACGAGCAGTACGTC. It translates to CASSSSSGGAYEQYV.

V usage is TRBV2 and J usage is TRBJ2-3; 11 bases are a match to TRBD2. CDR3 length: 14 amino acids. Trimming removed 10 bases from V and 6 bases from J; junction bases left unmatched: 9. CDR1 is SNHLY and CDR2 is FYNNEI in the germline V gene. This CDR3 is CATYSGGASDTQYF. Written as DNA, the CDR3 is TGTGCCACCTATAGCGGGGGGGCGAGCGATACGCAGTATTTT.

The chain is built from TRBV5-8 and TRBJ1-1; the D is unclear. Trimming left V 2 bases short and J 4 bases short, with 9 bases between. CDR3 length equals 13 residues. Germline V gene data show CDR1 as SGHTS and CDR2 as YDEGEE. The CDR3 here is CASSFRTTTEAFF. CDR3 bases: TGTGCCAGCAGCTTCAGAACAACCACTGAAGCTTTCTTT.

This chain uses TRBV6-1 with TRBJ1-4, with D maybe TRBD1 (6 bases). From germline, CDR1 is MNHNS and CDR2 SASEGT. V was clipped by 1 base and J by 7 bases, with 13 bases between them. CDR3 length equals 15 residues. CDR3 in DNA: TGTGCCAGCAGTGAAGGGACAGCGGGAGGTGAAAAACTGTTTTTT. Its protein product is CASSEGTAGGEKLFF.

The chain employs TRBV9 and TRBJ2-3; TRBD1 agrees at 8 bases. V was pared by 4 bases and J by 4 bases, with 5 bases of the junction left unmatched. Germline V gives CDR1 SGDLS, CDR2 YYNGEE. The CDR3 has 14 residues. CDR3 DNA: TGTGCCAGCAGCCAGAGACAGGGGCCAGATACGCAGTATTTT. Its translation: CASSQRQGPDTQYF. Based on the CDR3 plus reference TRBV9 and TRBJ2-3, the full variable domain is DSGVTQTPKHLITATGQRVTLRCSPRSGDLSVYWYQQSLDQGLQFLIQYYNGEERAKGNILERFSAQQFPDLHSELNLSSLELGDSALYFCASSQRQGPDTQYFGPGTRLTVL.

The V and J genes are TRBV29-1 and TRBJ1-3, with D tentatively TRBD1 (6 bases). Trimming stripped 2 bases from V and 4 bases from J, with 12 bases between. Germline values: CDR1 SQVTM, CDR2 ANQGSEA. The CDR3 is 14 residues long. CDR3 residues: CSVEKGGPGNTIYF. CDR3 coding DNA: TGCAGCGTTGAAAAAGGGGGTCCGGGAAACACCATATATTTT.

The V call is TRBV6-5, the J call TRBJ1-5; D call uncertain. The germline V gene encodes CDR1 MNHEY and CDR2 SVGAGI. The CDR3 sequence is 13 residues long. The CDR3 bases are TGTGCTACTGACCGCCAAGCGTTTCAGCCCCAGCATTTT. This encodes CATDRQAFQPQHF.

The chain uses TRBV21-1 and TRBJ2-3; TRBD1, as called in the table, went unchecked against the DNA. TRBV21-1 is noted as a pseudogene. The CDR3 is 14 residues long. The CDR3 protein is CASSKRMDSRLQYF. Here the CDR3 DNA reads TGTGCCAGCAGCAAGAGAATGGACAGCCGACTGCAGTATTTT.

V and J are TRBV3-1 (or the pseudogene TRBV3-2) and TRBJ1-2; D call uncertain. Per the germline V gene, CDR1 is LGHDT and CDR2 is YNNKEL (reference sequence). The CDR3 covers 17 residues. V was shortened by 1 base and J by 0 bases, with 15 bases between the two germline ends. CDR3 in DNA: TGTGCCAGCAGCCAAGTTTCGGGGTCAGCTACTAACTATGGCTACACCTTC. Translation gives CASSQVSGSATNYGYTF.

This clone has more than one count but fewer than ten. The genes are TRBV3-1 (or the pseudogene TRBV3-2) and TRBJ1-1; 9 positions match TRBD1. V lost 4 bases to trimming and J lost 9 bases; unmatched junction nucleotides: 6. The CDR3 length is 13 residues. Germline V lookup: CDR1 LGHDT, CDR2 YNNKEL (reference sequence). CDR3 sequence reads: CASSPTGGQKAFF. The CDR3 nucleotides read TGTGCCAGCAGCCCGACAGGGGGACAGAAAGCTTTCTTT.

The chain links TRBV10-2 to TRBJ2-7; TRBD2 matches 11 bases. Germline V gives CDR1 WSHSY, CDR2 SAAADI. The ends lost 6 bases at V and 3 bases at J; junction bases unmatched: 10. The CDR3 length is 16 residues. The CDR3 DNA is TGCGCCAGCAGGGCACCAACTAGCGGGGGCCGCTACGAGCAGTACTTC. Translated: CASRAPTSGGRYEQYF.

The rearrangement uses TRBV6-5 and TRBJ2-1, with D hard to call. CDR1 MNHEY and CDR2 SVGAGI come from the germline V gene. The CDR3 spans 11 residues. CDR3: CASRRYNEQFF. The DNA of the CDR3 is TGTGCATCGCGGAGATACAATGAGCAGTTCTTC.

The chain links TRBV6-2 or TRBV6-3 to TRBJ1-4, with a possible D match to TRBD1 (6 bases). Germline CDR1 MNHEY, CDR2 SVGEGT. The V end was cut by 6 bases, the J end by 2 bases, with 10 bases between. The CDR3 has 14 residues. The CDR3 protein is CASSQGSTNEKLFF. Here the CDR3 DNA reads TGTGCCAGCAGCCAGGGGTCGACTAATGAAAAACTGTTTTTT.

The chain's CDR3 is CASSREGTNEKLFF. The CDR3 region has the DNA TGTGCCAGCAGTCGGGAGGGGACTAATGAAAAACTGTTTTTT. V and J are TRBV28 and TRBJ1-4; D perhaps matches TRBD1 (5 bases). The CDR3 runs to 14 residues. Germline lookup yields CDR1 MDHEN and CDR2 SYDVKM. V was cut by 5 bases and J by 2 bases, with 9 bases left in between.

The V and J genes are TRBV5-1 and TRBJ2-3, with TRBD1 identical over 7 bases. This CDR3 has 14 amino acids. Germline values: CDR1 SGHRS, CDR2 YFSETQ. Trimming took 4 bases from V and 5 from J; bases not matched to a gene: 7. The CDR3, as DNA: TGCGCCAGCAGCCCGTTACAGGGGAAAGATACGCAGTATTTT. Protein sequence: CASSPLQGKDTQYF.

This chain links TRBV2 with TRBJ2-3; D is possibly TRBD2 (7 bases). Germline V gene lookup returns CDR1 SNHLY and CDR2 FYNNEI. V lost 4 bases, J lost 1 base, and 15 bases lay in between. The CDR3 sequence is 16 residues long. The CDR3 DNA reads as TGTGCCAGCAGTGGCGCTTCGGGGGGCGGCACAGATACGCAGTATTTT. Amino acids: CASSGASGGGTDTQYF.

This clone was observed once. This chain uses TRBV11-3 with TRBJ1-1; 10 nucleotides agree with TRBD1. The CDR3 covers 15 residues. After removal of 4 bases from V and 4 bases from J, the junction contained 6 bases not matched to a gene. Looked up from germline, CDR1 is SGHNT and CDR2 is YENEEA. CDR3 sequence reads: CASSSSGTGATEAFF. The CDR3 DNA follows: TGTGCCAGCAGCTCCTCCGGGACAGGGGCCACTGAAGCTTTCTTT.

The V gene is TRBV2, the J gene TRBJ2-2; a weak D match, TRBD1 (5 bases). Trimming pared 2 bases from V and 3 bases from J, leaving 16 bases between. The CDR3 sequence is 17 residues long. Germline values: CDR1 SNHLY, CDR2 FYNNEI. The CDR3 here is CASSESPQGRDTGELFF. DNA of the CDR3: TGTGCCAGCAGTGAAAGCCCGCAGGGAAGAGACACCGGGGAGCTGTTTTTT.

This clone was picked up a small number of times. The chain has TRBV9 and TRBJ2-2, with TRBD2 identical over 10 bases. V lost 3 bases to trimming and J lost 7 bases; unmatched junction nucleotides: 6. There are 15 residues in the CDR3. Germline CDR1 reads SGDLS; CDR2 reads YYNGEE. For the CDR3, the DNA is TGTGCCAGCAGCGGAGCGGGGGGGCCGGTCGGGGAGCTGTTTTTT. Protein: CASSGAGGPVGELFF.

The chain links TRBV4-2 to TRBJ1-3; 7 bases fit TRBD1. Germline V CDR1 and CDR2: LGHNA, YNFKEQ. The V and J ends lost 4 bases and 1 base, in that order; junction bases with no gene match: 10. The CDR3 consists of 17 residues. CDR3: CASSRTPGQTSGNTIYF. The CDR3 nucleotides read TGTGCCAGCAGCCGGACGCCGGGACAGACTTCTGGAAACACCATATATTTT.

This chain links TRBV5-4 with TRBJ1-1, with no clear D. The CDR3 contains 13 residues. Deletions cut 0 bases from V and 7 bases from J, with 10 bases between. CDR1 is SGHNT, CDR2 YYREEE, per germline (reference sequence). The CDR3 region has the DNA TGTGCCAGCAGCTTGGTGGAGGATAGTGAAGCTTTCTTT. It codes for CASSLVEDSEAFF. The variable domain in full, completed from reference TRBV5-4 and TRBJ1-1, reads ETGVTQSPTHLIKTRGQQVTLRCSSQSGHNTVSWYQQALGQGPQFIFQYYREEENGRGNFPPRFSGLQFPNYSSELNVNALELDDSALYLCASSLVEDSEAFFGQGTRLTVV.

This chain joins TRBV4-2 and TRBJ1-4, with no clear D. V gave up 3 bases and J gave up 8 bases, with 25 bases separating them. Germline lookup yields CDR1 LGHNA and CDR2 YNFKEQ. The CDR3 spans 18 residues. CDR3 nucleotide sequence: TGTGCCAGCAGCCATACCACCCCCGCGGGTCTCAAGTCGGAAAAACTGTTTTTT. It codes for CASSHTTPAGLKSEKLFF.

The gene calls are TRBV4-2 and TRBJ1-3, with 10 bases aligning to TRBD1. Looked up from germline, CDR1 is LGHNA and CDR2 is YNFKEQ. The CDR3 is 17 residues long. Trimming cost V 0 bases and J 4 bases; bases outside gene matches: 6. The CDR3: CASSQEGDRGLGNTIYF. Here the CDR3 DNA reads TGTGCCAGCAGCCAAGAAGGCGACAGGGGGCTGGGAAACACCATATATTTT.

The chain recombines TRBV6-5 with TRBJ2-7; 9 bases map to TRBD1. V gave up 8 bases and J gave up 1 base; unmatched junction bases: 9. The CDR3 is 15 residues long. Germline V gene lookup returns CDR1 MNHEY and CDR2 SVGAGI. CDR3 coding DNA: TGTGCCAGCGGAAAGGGACAGGGTTGGTCCTACGAGCAGTACGTC. This gives the protein CASGKGQGWSYEQYV.

V usage is TRBV9 and J usage is TRBJ1-2; D perhaps matches TRBD1 (6 bases). The CDR3 covers 12 residues. The germline gives CDR1 SGDLS, CDR2 YYNGEE. V gave up 4 bases and J gave up 7 bases, with 11 bases separating them. CDR3 residues: CASSPPRGGYTF. The CDR3 DNA follows: TGTGCCAGCAGCCCCCCCAGGGGTGGCTACACCTTC.

This clone was detected many times. V usage is TRBV12-3 or TRBV12-4 and J usage is TRBJ1-5; D not certain. The germline V and J ends were trimmed by 8 bases and 2 bases, with 10 bases remaining between them. The CDR3 has 13 residues. Here the CDR3 reads CASGRTGNQPQHF. In DNA form, the CDR3 reads TGTGCCAGCGGGAGGACGGGCAATCAGCCCCAGCATTTT.

This sequence joins TRBV19 and TRBJ1-6; TRBD1 aligns across 8 bases. The CDR3 runs 14 residues. Germline V gene lookup returns CDR1 LNHDA and CDR2 SQIVND (reference sequence). J was trimmed by 9 bases and V by 9 bases; bases with no gene match: 10. The CDR3 reads CASGTGGQSSPLHF. In DNA, the CDR3 is TGTGCCAGCGGAACAGGGGGTCAATCTTCACCCCTCCACTTT.

This rearrangement joins TRBV29-1 to TRBJ1-1; tentatively, D is TRBD1 (6 bases). CDR1 and CDR2 from the germline V gene are SQVTM and ANQGSEA. The V gene lost 6 bases and the J gene lost 3 bases, with 14 bases spanning the gap. The CDR3 loop spans 13 amino acids. The CDR3, as DNA: TGCAGCGTATCACAGGGTAGGGACACTGAAGCTTTCTTT. It yields the protein CSVSQGRDTEAFF.

This rearrangement joins TRBV19 to TRBJ1-5; no firm D call. Germline values: CDR1 LNHDA, CDR2 SQIVND (reference sequence). The V gene lost 3 bases and the J gene lost 5 bases, with 11 bases spanning the gap. There are 14 residues in the CDR3. The CDR3 here is CASSIYSQDQPQHF. CDR3 coding DNA: TGTGCCAGTAGTATTTACAGCCAGGATCAGCCCCAGCATTTT.

The CDR3 spells CASRSGTALNEQYF. The CDR3 bases are TGTGCCAGCAGATCCGGGACAGCCTTGAACGAGCAGTACTTC. The V call is TRBV6-5, the J call TRBJ2-7, with 7 bases lining up with TRBD1. V lost 6 bases, J lost 5 bases, and 10 bases stayed unmatched. The CDR3 runs 14 residues. CDR1 is MNHEY, CDR2 SVGAGI, per germline.